This TCR beta chain comes out of a study of type 1 regulatory T cells. Study in general: T-allo10 is an in vitro-generated, Tr1-enriched CD4 T cell product specific for alloantigen. Study findings and constraints: Type 1 regulatory T cells had a more restricted TCR repertoire than non-type 1 regulatory T cells.

This clonotype was seen a handful of times. Its matching antigen is unknown. A single record per CDR3 protein comes from TCRdb applying MiXCR to the reads. In the table there are about 62,000 distinct CDR3 sequences, roughly 60% of which are singletons. The source material was cultured non-Tr1 T cells, either the whole culture or a sorted T cell fraction (not recorded which). This clonotype originated in a human donor in good health.

The CDR3 sequence: CASSRDRGHEQYF. CDR3 bases: TGTGCCAGCAGCCGGGACAGGGGTCACGAGCAGTACTTC. This chain connects TRBV3-1 to TRBJ2-7, with TRBD1 identical over 10 bases. The CDR3 length is 13 residues. V lost 4 bases, J lost 5 bases, and 2 bases stayed unmatched. In germline, CDR1 is LGHDT, CDR2 YNNKEL (reference sequence).